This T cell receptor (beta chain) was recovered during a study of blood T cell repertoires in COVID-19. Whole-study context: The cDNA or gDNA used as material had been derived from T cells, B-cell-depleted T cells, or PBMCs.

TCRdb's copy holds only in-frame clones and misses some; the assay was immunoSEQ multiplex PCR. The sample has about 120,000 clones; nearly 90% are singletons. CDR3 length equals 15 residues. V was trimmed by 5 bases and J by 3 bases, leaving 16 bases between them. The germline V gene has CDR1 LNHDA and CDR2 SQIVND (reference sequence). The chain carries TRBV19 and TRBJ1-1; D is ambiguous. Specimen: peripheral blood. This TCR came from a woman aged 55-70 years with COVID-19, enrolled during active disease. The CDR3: CASSPYRMEDTEAFF. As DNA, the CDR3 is TGTGCCAGTAGTCCGTATAGGATGGAGGACACTGAAGCTTTCTTT.